Following are 9 T cell receptor beta chains from one sample sequenced in a study of cytomegalovirus exposure and HLA in healthy donors. The PCR was carried out with 60 Vbeta primers and 13 Jbeta primers. Only in-frame clones appear in the TCRdb table, and some are missing; sequencing was by immunoSEQ multiplex PCR. The sample holds some 130,000 clones, around 84% seen once. Specimen: PBMCs. The source of these receptors is a man aged 45-65 years in good health and CMV-seronegative.

The genes are TRBV27 and TRBJ1-1; no reliable D call. V shed 7 bases and J shed 1 base, with 10 bases lying between them. Germline V gene sequence: CDR1 MNHEY, CDR2 SMNVEV (reference sequence). This CDR3 is 13 amino acids long. CDR3 bases: TGTGCCAGCAAGGTCAGGCCGAACACTGAAGCTTTCTTT. It codes for CASKVRPNTEAFF.

The chain is built from TRBV6-5 and TRBJ1-6; 9 bases align to TRBD1. Germline lookup yields CDR1 MNHEY and CDR2 SVGAGI. V trimming: 4 bases; J trimming: 5 bases; junction bases outside the gene matches: 6. The CDR3 consists of 16 residues. CDR3 amino acids: CASSFRTGVNNSPLHF. The CDR3 DNA reads TGTGCCAGCAGTTTCCGGACAGGGGTCAATAATTCACCCCTCCACTTT.

V gene TRBV7-9 combines with J gene TRBJ2-1, with D possibly being TRBD2 (6 bases). CDR3 length: 17 amino acids. The ends were cut back, 0 bases at V and 4 bases at J, with 16 bases in the middle. Germline V gives CDR1 SEHNR, CDR2 FQNEAQ (reference sequence). The CDR3 reads CASSLASGTGGYNEQFF. CDR3 nucleotide sequence: TGTGCCAGCAGCTTAGCATCCGGGACTGGGGGTTACAATGAGCAGTTCTTC.

The CDR3 loop is CASSQDPGTEAFF. DNA of the CDR3: TGTGCCAGCAGCCAAGATCCGGGAACTGAAGCTTTCTTT. This rearrangement joins TRBV14 to TRBJ1-1; D not certain. The germline gives CDR1 SGHDN, CDR2 FVKESK. V lost 0 bases and J 5 bases, leaving 7 bases between the germline ends. This CDR3 has 13 amino acids.

The chain combines TRBV5-1 with TRBJ1-1; 8 nucleotides line up with TRBD1. V lost 5 bases and J lost 2; bases outside the gene matches: 8. The CDR3 sequence is 15 residues long. Germline-derived CDR1 and CDR2 are SGHRS and YFSETQ. In DNA, the CDR3 is TGCGCCAGCAGTCGCTCGGGACAGGTTAACACTGAAGCTTTCTTT. It specifies CASSRSGQVNTEAFF.

The gene calls are TRBV19 and TRBJ2-4; maybe TRBD2 (6 bases). Germline values: CDR1 LNHDA, CDR2 SQIVND (reference sequence). The CDR3 is 21 residues long. V was trimmed by 4 bases and J by 1 base, leaving 29 bases between them. The CDR3: CASSTIRGRPLPGGAKNIQYF. The CDR3 DNA reads as TGTGCCAGTAGTACGATACGTGGGAGGCCCTTACCCGGCGGGGCCAAAAACATTCAGTACTTC.

V usage is TRBV12-5 and J usage is TRBJ2-5; D is ambiguous. The CDR3 length is 17 residues. V shed 2 bases and J shed 0 bases, with 16 bases lying between them. The germline CDR1 and CDR2 sequences are LGHNT and FRNRAP. The CDR3 protein is CASGLSGTAKYQETQYF. The DNA for the CDR3 is TGTGCTAGTGGTTTGTCAGGAACAGCCAAGTACCAAGAGACCCAGTACTTC.

The chain carries TRBV27 and TRBJ2-1; 14 bases are shared with TRBD2. V lost 6 bases, J lost 1 base, and 11 bases stayed unmatched. Germline V gene sequence: CDR1 MNHEY, CDR2 SMNVEV (reference sequence). The CDR3 contains 19 residues. The CDR3: CASSPGRTSGGWSYNEQFF. Here the CDR3 DNA reads TGTGCCAGCAGCCCAGGCCGGACTAGCGGGGGGTGGTCCTACAATGAGCAGTTCTTC.

The V gene is TRBV7-2, the J gene TRBJ1-5, with 9 bases fitting TRBD1. V lost 1 base and J lost 2; bases outside the gene matches: 9. The germline CDR1 and CDR2 sequences are SGHTA and FQGNSA. This CDR3 region has 18 residues. CDR3 amino acids: CASSLGTTGGRGNQPQHF. The CDR3 coding sequence is TGTGCCAGCAGCTTAGGGACCACAGGGGGCAGGGGCAATCAGCCCCAGCATTTT.